The text below deals with one TCR beta chain. Its antigen is as yet unknown. Trimming stripped 9 bases from V and 0 bases from J, with 18 bases between. The germline V gene has CDR1 MRHNA and CDR2 SNTAGT. The CDR3 has 15 residues. This specimen comes from a study of beta chain features in type 1 diabetes. The authors reverse transcribed all of the isolated RNA, so sequencing captured expressed TCRB transcripts. Some clones are missing from TCRdb's copy, which holds only in-frame ones; the method was immunoSEQ multiplex PCR. The sample has 640,000 or so clones, around 15% seen once. Study results and caveats: All four CD4+ subsets from Type 1 diabetes patients carried moderately but significantly shorter TCRB CDR3s.

This receptor was identified in a man aged 18-30 years with type 1 diabetes. Source material: naive CD4+ T cells from blood. V is TRBV6-4 and J is TRBJ2-7; the D gene is possibly TRBD1 (6 bases). This CDR3 reads CASRSPGHLSYEQYF. The CDR3 region has the DNA TGTGCCAGTCGGTCACCGGGACACCTCTCCTACGAGCAGTACTTC.